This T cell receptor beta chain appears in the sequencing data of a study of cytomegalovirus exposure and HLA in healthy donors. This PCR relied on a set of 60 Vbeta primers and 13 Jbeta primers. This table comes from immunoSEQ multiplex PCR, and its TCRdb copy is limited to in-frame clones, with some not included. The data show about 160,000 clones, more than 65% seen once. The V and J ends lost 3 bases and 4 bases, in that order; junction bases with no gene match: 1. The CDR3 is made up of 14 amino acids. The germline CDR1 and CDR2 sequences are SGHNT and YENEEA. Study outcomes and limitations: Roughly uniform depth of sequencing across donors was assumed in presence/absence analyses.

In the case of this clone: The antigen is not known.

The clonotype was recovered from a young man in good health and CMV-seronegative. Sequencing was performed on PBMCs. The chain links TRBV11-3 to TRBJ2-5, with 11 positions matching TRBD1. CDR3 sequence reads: CASSLGQGGETQYF. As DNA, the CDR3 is TGTGCCAGCAGCTTGGGACAGGGGGGAGAGACCCAGTACTTC.